The rows below give T cell receptor beta chains drawn from one sample of a study of CD8 T cells in ankylosing spondylitis. Via MiXCR, TCRdb re-called the 5' RACE reads, giving one row per CDR3 protein. The sample lists roughly 130,000 distinct CDR3 sequences; roughly 7.3% were seen once. Sequencing was performed on blood, either unsorted or a sorted T cell fraction (not recorded which). Receptor source: a male donor with ankylosing spondylitis or in good health (not recorded which). Both conserved end residues are part of each CDR3. Each record gives: D gene, J gene, V gene, clone size, CDR3 DNA, CDR3 protein. The D gene is left open where the match is weak. Not every row has a clone size; where given, it reads once, few, many or a size class.

TRBD2 TRBJ2-5 TRBV5-1 many TGCGCCAGCAGATCCGGACTAGCGGAACAAGAGACCCAGTACTTC CASRSGLAEQETQYF
- TRBJ1-6 TRBV5-5 many TGTGCCAGCAGCTTGTCGTCAGGGATTAATTCACCCCTCCACTTT CASSLSSGINSPLHF
- TRBJ2-1 TRBV5-1 many TGCGCCAGCAGCTCGGACCGTAGCTCCTACAATGAGCAGTTCTTC CASSSDRSSYNEQFF
- TRBJ2-1 TRBV5-1 many TGCGCCAGCAGCTCACGGTGGAGTGAGCAGTTCTTC CASSSRWSEQFF
- TRBJ1-1 TRBV28 many TGTGCCAGCAGCTCACATAGCATGAACACTGAAGCTTTCTTT CASSSHSMNTEAFF
- TRBJ1-3 TRBV7-9 many TGTGCCAGCAGCTTAAGTACGGGCTCTGGAAACACCATATATTTT CASSLSTGSGNTIYF
TRBD1 TRBJ2-1 TRBV18 many TGTGCCACTGGTGGACAGGGGGGATACAATGAGCAGTTCTTC CATGGQGGYNEQFF
TRBD2 TRBJ2-7 TRBV11-2 many TGTGCCAGCAGCTTGAAGGGGACTAGCGGGAGGTCTAGCTCCTACGAGCAGTACTTC CASSLKGTSGRSSSYEQYF
- TRBJ1-2 TRBV7-9 many TGTGCCAGCAGCCCCCGGGATTTAATCGGCTACACCTTC CASSPRDLIGYTF
- TRBJ2-2 TRBV12-3/TRBV12-4 many TGTGCCAGCAGTCCTCTTCGGACCGGGGAGCTGTTTTTT CASSPLRTGELFF
TRBD1 TRBJ2-5 TRBV5-1 few TGCGCCAGCAGCTCGCGACCGGGACAGCAAGAGACCCAGTACTTC CASSSRPGQQETQYF
TRBD2 TRBJ2-1 TRBV27 many TGTGCCAGCGGGTGGGGGGGGGATTACAATGAGCAGTTCTTC CASGWGGDYNEQFF
- TRBJ2-7 TRBV20-1 many TGCAGTGCCCGCTGGCGCGCCAGCTCCTACGAGCAGTACTTC CSARWRASSYEQYF
- TRBJ2-2 TRBV19 once TGTGCCAGTAGTATAACGGGGACCGGGAAGCTGTTTTTT CASSITGTGKLFF
- TRBJ1-5 TRBV28 many TGTGCCAGCGGAGGGGGTTTGGATCAGCCCCAGCATTTT CASGGGLDQPQHF
TRBD1 TRBJ1-3 TRBV3-1 many TGTGCCAGCAGCTACTGGGGACAGGGGGATGGAAACACCATATATTTT CASSYWGQGDGNTIYF
- TRBJ2-5 TRBV29-1 many TGCAGCGCTCAAACGGACGGCCGAGAGACCCAGTACTTC CSAQTDGRETQYF
- TRBJ2-1 TRBV29-1 many TGCAGCGTTGAAAGGAGTTACAATGAGCAGTTCTTC CSVERSYNEQFF
- TRBJ2-7 TRBV10-3 many TGTGCCATCAGTGGGGACTCCTACGAGCAGTACTTC CAISGDSYEQYF
- TRBJ1-4 TRBV7-6 - TGTGCCAGCAGCATAGCGCAGATCAGGGGAGAAAAACTGTTTTTT CASSIAQIRGEKLFF
- TRBJ2-1 TRBV12-3/TRBV12-4 many TGTGCCAGCGGACCATCAAAGAACTTATACAATGAGCAGTTCTTC CASGPSKNLYNEQFF
TRBD1 TRBJ2-2 TRBV28 many TGTGCCAGCAGTTTACGACCTAGGGGGCGCAACACCGGGGAGCTGTTTTTT CASSLRPRGRNTGELFF
TRBD2 TRBJ2-1 TRBV6-1 many TGTGCCAGCAGCCGGCCGCTAGCGGGAGGAAACAATGAGCAGTTCTTC CASSRPLAGGNNEQFF
- TRBJ2-1 TRBV5-1 many TGCGCCAGCAGCTTTTGGGGTACTAGCTCCTACAATGAGCAGTTCTTC CASSFWGTSSYNEQFF
- TRBJ1-5 TRBV2 many TGTGCCAGCAGGAAGGGAAGTGGACAGCCCCAGCATTTT CASRKGSGQPQHF
- TRBJ1-6 TRBV20-1 many TGCAGTGCTAGACAGGCCAGCTCCTATAATTCACCCCTCCACTTT CSARQASSYNSPLHF
- TRBJ1-4 TRBV18 many TGTGCCAGCTCACCAATGAAAGACGCAACTAATGAAAAACTGTTTTTT CASSPMKDATNEKLFF
TRBD2 TRBJ2-1 TRBV7-8 few TGTGCCAGCAGCTTTGGTAGCGGGCGACCTTACAATGAGCAGTTCTTC CASSFGSGRPYNEQFF
TRBD2 TRBJ2-3 TRBV29-1 many TGCAGCGTCGAACTAGCGGGAGGATACACAGATACGCAGTATTTT CSVELAGGYTDTQYF
- TRBJ1-5 TRBV12-3/TRBV12-4 few TGTGCCAGCAGTTTAAACATCCCCAATCAGCCCCAGCATTTT CASSLNIPNQPQHF
- TRBJ2-6 TRBV3-1 - TGTGCCTGCTGCCAAGAGGGCCCTGGGGCCAACGTCCTGACTTTC CACCQEGPGANVLTF
- TRBJ1-5 TRBV20-1 many TGCAGTGCTAGAGACAGTGGACGGCTCAATCAGCCCCAGCATTTT CSARDSGRLNQPQHF
- TRBJ2-7 TRBV11-2 many TGTGCCAGCAGCTTATCGTGGGGCGGCTCCTACGAGCAGTACTTC CASSLSWGGSYEQYF
- TRBJ2-3 TRBV3-1 - TGTGCCAGCAGCCAAGCGAGGAGGAACATCACAGATACGCAGTATTTT CASSQARRNITDTQYF
TRBD1 TRBJ1-1 TRBV12-3/TRBV12-4 many TGTGCCAGCAGCCCCGGGACAGGGGCGAAGGCTTTCTTT CASSPGTGAKAFF
TRBD2 TRBJ2-5 TRBV6-1 many TGTGCCAGCAAGGATAGCGGGGGATACCAAGAGACCCAGTACTTC CASKDSGGYQETQYF
TRBD1 TRBJ1-6 TRBV20-1 - TGCAGTGCGAGACAGGGGGCGCTGAATTCACCCCTCCACTTT CSARQGALNSPLHF
TRBD1 TRBJ1-1 TRBV2 - TGTGCCAGCACTTCGACAGGGGGTCGGACTGAAGCTTTCTTT CASTSTGGRTEAFF
- TRBJ2-5 TRBV29-1 many TGCAGCGTTGAAGTTCGAGCTCAAGAGACCCAGTACTTC CSVEVRAQETQYF
- TRBJ1-2 TRBV7-9 many TGTGCCAGCAGCCCGGCGGGGGTATTCTATGGCTACACCTTC CASSPAGVFYGYTF
TRBD2 TRBJ2-2 TRBV5-1 many TGCGCCAGCAGCTTGGTCACTAGCGGGGGGTTCGCCGGGGAGCTGTTTTTT CASSLVTSGGFAGELFF
TRBD1 TRBJ1-1 TRBV7-3 many TGTGCCAGCAGCTTAGACAGGGAGAACACTGAAGCTTTCTTT CASSLDRENTEAFF
- TRBJ2-3 TRBV11-2 many TGTGCCAGCAGCGTGTATACGACAGGTACAGATACGCAGTATTTT CASSVYTTGTDTQYF
TRBD2 TRBJ2-3 TRBV7-2 many TGTGCCAGCAGCTTGACTAGCGGGGGAGCAGATACGCAGTATTTT CASSLTSGGADTQYF
- TRBJ2-5 TRBV9 many TGTGCCAGCAGCGTAGGGGCAGGTCAAGAGACCCAGTACTTC CASSVGAGQETQYF
- TRBJ1-1 TRBV11-2 many TGTGCCAGCAGCTATCCCACTACTGAAGCTTTCTTT CASSYPTTEAFF
- TRBJ1-2 TRBV7-6 many TGTGCCAGCAGCTTAGAGCGGGCAGGAAAGGCGCGCTACACCTTC CASSLERAGKARYTF